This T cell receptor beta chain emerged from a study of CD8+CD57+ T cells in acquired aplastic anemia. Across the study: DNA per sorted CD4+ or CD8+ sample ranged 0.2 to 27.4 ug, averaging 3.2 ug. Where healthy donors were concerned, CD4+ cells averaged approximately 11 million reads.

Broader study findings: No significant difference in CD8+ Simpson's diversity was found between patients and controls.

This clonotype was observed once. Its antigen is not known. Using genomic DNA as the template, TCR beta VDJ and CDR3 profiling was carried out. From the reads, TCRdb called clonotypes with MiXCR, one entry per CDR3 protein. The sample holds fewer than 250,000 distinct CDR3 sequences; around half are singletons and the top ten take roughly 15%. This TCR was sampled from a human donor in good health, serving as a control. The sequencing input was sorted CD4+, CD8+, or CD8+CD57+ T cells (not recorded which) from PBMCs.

CDR3 sequence: CSHDSGGELFF. The CDR3 DNA is TGCAGCCACGACAGCGGCGGGGAGCTGTTTTTT. The chain is built from TRBV29-1 and TRBJ2-2; D possibly uses TRBD1 or TRBD2 (5 bases each). Germline V gene lookup returns CDR1 SQVTM and CDR2 ANQGSEA. The CDR3 is made up of 11 amino acids. Trimming pared 8 bases from V and 7 bases from J, leaving 11 bases between.